Presented here are 7 T cell receptor beta chains from one specimen sequenced in a study of control samples from healthy donors and cancer patients. TCRdb's table, derived via immunoSEQ multiplex PCR, lists solely in-frame clones and lacks some. The top ten hold about 5% of the sample, which has about 150,000 clones, over 85% seen once. Sequencing was done on a sample of blood. Receptors originate from a man aged 35 to 55 in good health.

V is TRBV4-1 and J is TRBJ2-2, with D possibly TRBD2 on 6 matching bases. V lost 1 base and J 5 bases, leaving 14 bases between the germline ends. The CDR3 consists of 16 residues. Germline CDR1 reads MGHRA; CDR2 reads YSYEKL. In nucleotides, the CDR3 is TGCGCCAGCAGCCAAGGGAGGGGTTTTCTGACCGGGGAGCTGTTTTTT. This codes for CASSQGRGFLTGELFF.

The table lists this clone with a count of one. The rearrangement uses TRBV19 and TRBJ1-2; 7 bases are shared with TRBD1. The V and J ends lost 5 bases and 3 bases, in that order; junction bases with no gene match: 9. CDR3 length: 15 residues. CDR1 and CDR2 from the germline V gene are LNHDA and SQIVND (reference sequence). The CDR3 protein is CASSPQGTGYYGYTF. In nucleotides, the CDR3 is TGTGCCAGTAGTCCACAGGGGACGGGATACTATGGCTACACCTTC.

The V gene is TRBV9, the J gene TRBJ1-1; D perhaps matches TRBD1 (5 bases). In germline, CDR1 is SGDLS, CDR2 YYNGEE. CDR3 length: 15 amino acids. The V end lost 0 bases, the J end lost 1 base, and 10 bases lay between the germline ends. CDR3 DNA sequence: TGTGCCAGCAGCGTAGTCCCGGGGACGAACACTGAAGCTTTCTTT. The encoded protein is CASSVVPGTNTEAFF.

On this clone: Other DNA sequences in this sample translate to the same CDR3. V and J are TRBV7-2 and TRBJ2-3; either TRBD1 or TRBD2 may fit D (5 bases each). Trimming removed 3 bases from V and 4 bases from J, with 5 bases in between. This CDR3 is 12 amino acids long. CDR1 is SGHTA and CDR2 is FQGNSA in the germline V gene. The CDR3 loop reads CASSLGADTQYF. The CDR3, as DNA: TGTGCCAGCAGCTTGGGGGCAGATACGCAGTATTTT.

This sequence joins TRBV19 and TRBJ1-5, with no clear D. Germline V gene lookup returns CDR1 LNHDA and CDR2 SQIVND (reference sequence). V lost 6 bases and J lost 0, with 12 bases in between. The CDR3 extends over 15 amino acids. The CDR3 here is CASRGGTASNQPQHF. The CDR3 DNA is TGTGCCAGTAGGGGTGGCACCGCTAGCAATCAGCCCCAGCATTTT.

The V call is TRBV19, the J call TRBJ1-5; TRBD1 matches 10 bases. After removal of 5 bases from V and 0 bases from J, the junction contained 4 bases not matched to a gene. Per germline, CDR1 LNHDA and CDR2 SQIVND (reference sequence). The CDR3 totals 16 residues. CDR3 loop: CASSDRGPNSNQPQHF. The CDR3 nucleotides read TGTGCCAGTAGTGACAGGGGGCCTAATAGCAATCAGCCCCAGCATTTT.

The chain uses TRBV28 and TRBJ1-2, with a possible D match to TRBD1 (6 bases). The germline V gene has CDR1 MDHEN and CDR2 SYDVKM. With 6 bases removed from V and 7 bases from J, the gap between germline ends came to 18 bases. The CDR3 runs to 14 residues. The CDR3 DNA is TGTGCCAGCAGCTGGGGGCGGTACAAGGGTGGCTACACCTTC. Its translation is CASSWGRYKGGYTF.